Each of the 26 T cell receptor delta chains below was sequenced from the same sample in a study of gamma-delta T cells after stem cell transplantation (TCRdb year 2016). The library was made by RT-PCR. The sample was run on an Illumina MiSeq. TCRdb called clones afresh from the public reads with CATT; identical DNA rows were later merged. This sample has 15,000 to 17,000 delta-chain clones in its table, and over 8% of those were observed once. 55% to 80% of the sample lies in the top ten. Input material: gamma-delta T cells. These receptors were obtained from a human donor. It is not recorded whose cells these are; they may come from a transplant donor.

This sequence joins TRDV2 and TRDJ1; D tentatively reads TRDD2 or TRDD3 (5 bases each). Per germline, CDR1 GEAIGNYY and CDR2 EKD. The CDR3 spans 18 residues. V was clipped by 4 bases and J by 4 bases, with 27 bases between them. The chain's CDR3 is CACDTDSPTRGLDDKLIF. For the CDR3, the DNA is TGTGCCTGTGATACGGATAGCCCTACCCGAGGGCTGGACGATAAACTCATCTTT.

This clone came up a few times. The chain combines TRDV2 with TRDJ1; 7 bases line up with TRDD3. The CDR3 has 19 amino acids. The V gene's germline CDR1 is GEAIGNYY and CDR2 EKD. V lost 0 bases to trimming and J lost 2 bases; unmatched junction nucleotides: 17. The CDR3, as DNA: TGTGCCTGTGACACCGTAGGGGGCCGTCGGATACGAGGAACCGATAAACTCATCTTT. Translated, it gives CACDTVGGRRIRGTDKLIF.

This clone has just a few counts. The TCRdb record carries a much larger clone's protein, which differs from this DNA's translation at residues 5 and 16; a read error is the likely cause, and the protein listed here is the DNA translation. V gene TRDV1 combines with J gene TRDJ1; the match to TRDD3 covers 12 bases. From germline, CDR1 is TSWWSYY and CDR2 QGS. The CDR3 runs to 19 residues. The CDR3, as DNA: TGTGCTCTTGGGAAACTAGAGCCCCCCGACTGGGGGATACAGGATGAACTCATCTTT. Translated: CALGKLEPPDWGIQDELIF.

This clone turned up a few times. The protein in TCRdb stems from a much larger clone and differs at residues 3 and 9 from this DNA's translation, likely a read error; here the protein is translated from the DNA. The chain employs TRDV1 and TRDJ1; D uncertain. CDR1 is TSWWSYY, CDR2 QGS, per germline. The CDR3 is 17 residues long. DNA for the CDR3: TGTGCTATTGGGAAACGAATCACATGTCGGGCTTCCGATAAACTCATCTTT. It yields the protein CAIGKRITCRASDKLIF.

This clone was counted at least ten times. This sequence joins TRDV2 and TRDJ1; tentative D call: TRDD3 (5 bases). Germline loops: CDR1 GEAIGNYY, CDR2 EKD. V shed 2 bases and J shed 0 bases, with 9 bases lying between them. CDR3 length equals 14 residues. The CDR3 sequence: CACDRAGYTDKLIF. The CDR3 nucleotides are TGTGCCTGTGACAGGGCGGGATACACCGATAAACTCATCTTT.

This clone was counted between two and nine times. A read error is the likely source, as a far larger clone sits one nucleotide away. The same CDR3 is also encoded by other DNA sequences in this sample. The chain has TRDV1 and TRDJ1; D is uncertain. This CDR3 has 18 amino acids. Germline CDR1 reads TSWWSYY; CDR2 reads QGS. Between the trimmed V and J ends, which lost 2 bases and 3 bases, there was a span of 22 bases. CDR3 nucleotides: TGTGCTCTTGGGGAAGGTGGGTGGGAGCCTTTCGCGTCCGATAAACTCATCTTT. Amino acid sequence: CALGEGGWEPFASDKLIF.

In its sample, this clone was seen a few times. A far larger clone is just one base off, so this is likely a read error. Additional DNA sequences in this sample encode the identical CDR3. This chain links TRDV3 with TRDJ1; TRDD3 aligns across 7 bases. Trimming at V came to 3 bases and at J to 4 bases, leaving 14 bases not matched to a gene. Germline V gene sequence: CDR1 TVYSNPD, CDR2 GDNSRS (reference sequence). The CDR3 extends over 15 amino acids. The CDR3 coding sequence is TGTGCCTTGGTGGCTGGGGCGGATACGGTCGATAAACTCATCTTT. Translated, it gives CALVAGADTVDKLIF.

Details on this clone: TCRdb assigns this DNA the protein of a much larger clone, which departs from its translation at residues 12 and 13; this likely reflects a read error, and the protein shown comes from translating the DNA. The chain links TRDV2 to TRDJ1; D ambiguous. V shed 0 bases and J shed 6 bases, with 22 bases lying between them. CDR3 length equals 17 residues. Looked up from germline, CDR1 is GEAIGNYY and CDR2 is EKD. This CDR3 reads CACDTLGSALDPYKLIF. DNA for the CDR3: TGTGCCTGTGACACCCTCGGGTCCGCCCTTGACCCCTATAAACTCATCTTT.

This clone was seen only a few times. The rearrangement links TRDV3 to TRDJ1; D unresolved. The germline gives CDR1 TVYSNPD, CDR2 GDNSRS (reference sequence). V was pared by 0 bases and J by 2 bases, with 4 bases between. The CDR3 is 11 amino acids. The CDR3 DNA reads TGTGCCTTTAGCCAAACCGATAAACTCATCTTT. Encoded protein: CAFSQTDKLIF.

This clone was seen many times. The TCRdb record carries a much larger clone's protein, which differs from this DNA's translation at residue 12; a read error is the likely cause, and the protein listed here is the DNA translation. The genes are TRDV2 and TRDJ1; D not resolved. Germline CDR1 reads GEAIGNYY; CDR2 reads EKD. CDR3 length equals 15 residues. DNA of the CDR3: TGTGCCTGTGACACCGTGGGCCTCTACACCGATAACCTCATCTTT. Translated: CACDTVGLYTDNLIF.

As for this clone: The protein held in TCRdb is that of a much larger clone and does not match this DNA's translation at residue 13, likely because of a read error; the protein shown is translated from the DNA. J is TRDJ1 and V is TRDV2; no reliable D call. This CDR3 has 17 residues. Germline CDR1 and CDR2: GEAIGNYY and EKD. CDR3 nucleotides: TGTGCCTGTGACACCGTAAGACCCAAAAAGTACACCTATAAACTCATCTTT. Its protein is CACDTVRPKKYTYKLIF.

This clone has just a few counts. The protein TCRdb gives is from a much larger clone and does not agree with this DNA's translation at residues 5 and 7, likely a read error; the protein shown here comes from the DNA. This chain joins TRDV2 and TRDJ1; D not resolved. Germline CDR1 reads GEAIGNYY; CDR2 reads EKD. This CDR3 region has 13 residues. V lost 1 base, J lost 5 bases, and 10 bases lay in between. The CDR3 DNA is TGTGCCTGTGACACTATCAGGTTAGATAAACTCATCTTT. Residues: CACDTIRLDKLIF.

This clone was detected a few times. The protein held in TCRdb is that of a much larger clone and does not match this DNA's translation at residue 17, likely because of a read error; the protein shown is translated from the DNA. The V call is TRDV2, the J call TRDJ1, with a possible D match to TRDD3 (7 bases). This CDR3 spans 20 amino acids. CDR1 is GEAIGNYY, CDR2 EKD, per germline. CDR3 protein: CACDTVPSNWGSENGDRLIF. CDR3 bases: TGTGCCTGTGACACCGTTCCTTCCAACTGGGGATCGGAAAATGGCGATAGACTCATCTTT.

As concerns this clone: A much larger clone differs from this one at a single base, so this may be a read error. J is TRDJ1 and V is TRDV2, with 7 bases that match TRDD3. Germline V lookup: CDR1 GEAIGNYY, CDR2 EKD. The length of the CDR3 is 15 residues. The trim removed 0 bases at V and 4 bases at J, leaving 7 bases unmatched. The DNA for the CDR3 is TGTGCCTGTGACACCGGGGTGGATACGGGCGATAAACTCATCTTT. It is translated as CACDTGVDTGDKLIF.

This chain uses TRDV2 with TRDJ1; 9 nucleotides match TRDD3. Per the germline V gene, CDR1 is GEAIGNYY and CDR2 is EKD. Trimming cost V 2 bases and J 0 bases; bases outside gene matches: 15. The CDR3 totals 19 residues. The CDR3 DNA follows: TGTGCCTGTGACAGAAGAAGACTGGGGGAGACTGGCTACACCGATAAACTCATCTTT. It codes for CACDRRRLGETGYTDKLIF.

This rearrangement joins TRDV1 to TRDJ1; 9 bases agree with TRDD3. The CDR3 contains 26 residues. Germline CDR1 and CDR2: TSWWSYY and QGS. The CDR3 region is CAIGENFSVLPNSRYWGKSYTDKLIF. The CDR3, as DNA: TGTGCGATTGGGGAAAACTTCTCGGTCCTTCCCAACTCCAGGTACTGGGGGAAATCGTACACCGATAAACTCATCTTT.

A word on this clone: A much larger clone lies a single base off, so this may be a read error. The CDR3 nucleotides read TGTGCTATTGGGGCTACTCCTATGTGGGGGAGACGACACTTTTTGTACACCGATAAACTCATCTTT. It yields the protein CAIGATPMWGRRHFLYTDKLIF. This chain links TRDV1 with TRDJ1; 7 bases agree with TRDD3. Germline V gene lookup returns CDR1 TSWWSYY and CDR2 QGS. This CDR3 is 22 amino acids long.

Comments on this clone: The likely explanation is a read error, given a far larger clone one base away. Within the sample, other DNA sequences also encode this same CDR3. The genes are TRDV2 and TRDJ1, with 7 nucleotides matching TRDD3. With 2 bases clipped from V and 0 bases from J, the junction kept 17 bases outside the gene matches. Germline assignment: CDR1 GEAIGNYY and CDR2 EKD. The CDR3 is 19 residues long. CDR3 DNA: TGTGCCTGTGACAAACTGTCAATGGGGGACACGCGTAACACCGATAAACTCATCTTT. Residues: CACDKLSMGDTRNTDKLIF.

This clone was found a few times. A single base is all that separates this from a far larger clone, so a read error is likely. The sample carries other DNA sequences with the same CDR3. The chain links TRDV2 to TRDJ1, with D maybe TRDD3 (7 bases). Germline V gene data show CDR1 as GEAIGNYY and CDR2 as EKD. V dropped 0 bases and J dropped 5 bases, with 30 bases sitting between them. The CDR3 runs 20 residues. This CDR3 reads CACDTVPSNWGSENGDKLIF. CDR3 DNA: TGTGCCTGTGACACCGTTCCTTCCAACTGGGGATCGGAAAATGGTGATAAACTCATCTTT.

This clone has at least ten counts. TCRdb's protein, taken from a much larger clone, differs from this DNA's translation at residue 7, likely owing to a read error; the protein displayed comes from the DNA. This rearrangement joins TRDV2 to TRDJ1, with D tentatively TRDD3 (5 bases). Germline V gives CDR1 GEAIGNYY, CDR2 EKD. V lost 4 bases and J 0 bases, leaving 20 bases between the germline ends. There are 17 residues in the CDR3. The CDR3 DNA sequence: TGTGCCTGTGAGAATCTTCGGGGGGCCACGTACACCGATAAACTCATCTTT. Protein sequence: CACENLRGATYTDKLIF.

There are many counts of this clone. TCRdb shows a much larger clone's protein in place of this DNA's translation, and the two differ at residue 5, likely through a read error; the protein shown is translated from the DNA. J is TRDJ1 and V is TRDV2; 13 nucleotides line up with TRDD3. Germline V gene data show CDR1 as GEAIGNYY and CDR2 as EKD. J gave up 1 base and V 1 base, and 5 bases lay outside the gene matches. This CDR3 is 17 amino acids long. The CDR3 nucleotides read TGTGCCTGTGACACACTGGGGGATACGCATCGCACCGATAAACTCATCTTT. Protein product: CACDTLGDTHRTDKLIF.

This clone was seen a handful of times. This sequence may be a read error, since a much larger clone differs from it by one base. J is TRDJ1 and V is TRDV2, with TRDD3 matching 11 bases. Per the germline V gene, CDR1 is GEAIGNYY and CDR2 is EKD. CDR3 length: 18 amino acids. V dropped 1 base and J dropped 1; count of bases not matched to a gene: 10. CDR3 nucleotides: TGTGCCTGTGACACTACTCAGACTGGGGGATATCCCACCGATAAACTCATCTTT. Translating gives CACDTTQTGGYPTDKLIF.

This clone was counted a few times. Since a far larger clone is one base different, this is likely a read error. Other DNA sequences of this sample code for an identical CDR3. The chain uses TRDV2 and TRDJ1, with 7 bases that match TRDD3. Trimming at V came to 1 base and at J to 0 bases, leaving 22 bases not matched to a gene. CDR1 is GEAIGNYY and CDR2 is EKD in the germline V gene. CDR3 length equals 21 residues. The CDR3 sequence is CACDTLNLVLGTRSYTDKLIF. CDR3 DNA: TGTGCCTGTGACACTCTCAATCTCGTACTGGGGACTAGATCGTACACCGATAAACTCATCTTT.

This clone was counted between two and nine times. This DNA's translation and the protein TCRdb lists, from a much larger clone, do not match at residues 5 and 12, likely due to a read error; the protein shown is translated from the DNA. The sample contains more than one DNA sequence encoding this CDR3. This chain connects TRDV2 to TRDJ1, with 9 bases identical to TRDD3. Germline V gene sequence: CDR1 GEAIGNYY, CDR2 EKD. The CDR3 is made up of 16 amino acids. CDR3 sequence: CACDSLLGDATYKLIF. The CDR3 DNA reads TGTGCCTGTGACTCTCTACTGGGGGACGCCACCTATAAACTCATCTTT.

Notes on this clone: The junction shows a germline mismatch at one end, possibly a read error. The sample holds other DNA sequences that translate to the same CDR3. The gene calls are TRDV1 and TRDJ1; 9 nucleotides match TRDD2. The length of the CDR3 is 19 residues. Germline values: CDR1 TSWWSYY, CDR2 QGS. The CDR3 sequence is CAIGETSPSYGDRRTKLIF. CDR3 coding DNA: TGTGCTATTGGGGAAACGAGCCCTTCCTACGGAGATCGTAGGACTAAACTCATCTTT.

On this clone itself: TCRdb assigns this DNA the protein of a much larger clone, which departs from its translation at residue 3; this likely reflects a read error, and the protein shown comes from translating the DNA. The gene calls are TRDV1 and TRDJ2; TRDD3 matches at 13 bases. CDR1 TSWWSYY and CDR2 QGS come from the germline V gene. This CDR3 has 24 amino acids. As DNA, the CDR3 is TGTGCTGTTGGGGAGCCGCCTTACTTCCTACCCCGGTATACTGGGGGATACGGGACAGCACAACTCTTCTTT. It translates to CAVGEPPYFLPRYTGGYGTAQLFF.